Listed here are 16 T cell receptor beta chains from one sample, sequenced in a study of shared T cell receptors in the human thymus. Clones were sequenced by immunoSEQ multiplex PCR, and TCRdb holds only the in-frame ones, with some missing. Counted here are more than 550,000 clones, 80% to 90% occurring once; the ten biggest clones make up more than 0.01%. These data were also filed under a second study, of human thymus T cells.

Material for sequencing was thymocytes. The receptors originated from a girl less than two years old with a congenital heart defect.

This chain joins TRBV15 and TRBJ2-3, with 8 bases lining up with TRBD2. Germline trimming cut 1 base from V and 4 bases from J; bases unmatched to any gene: 7. The germline CDR1 and CDR2 sequences are LNHNV and YYDKDF (reference sequence). The CDR3 is 16 amino acids. CDR3 residues: CATSRGLGTSPDTQYF. DNA of the CDR3: TGTGCCACCAGCAGAGGCTTAGGGACTAGTCCAGATACGCAGTATTTT.

V usage is TRBV9 and J usage is TRBJ1-1; D possibly corresponds to TRBD1 (6 bases). This CDR3 is built from 16 residues. CDR1 is SGDLS, CDR2 YYNGEE, per germline. The V end was cut by 1 base, the J end by 1 base, with 14 bases between. The CDR3 loop reads CASSVRPTGQNTEAFF. CDR3 bases: TGTGCCAGCAGCGTAAGACCGACAGGCCAGAACACTGAAGCTTTCTTT.

The chain combines TRBV5-4 with TRBJ2-3; 7 positions match TRBD2. The CDR3 spans 17 residues. Germline lookup yields CDR1 SGHNT and CDR2 YYREEE (reference sequence). V gave up 4 bases and J gave up 6 bases; unmatched junction bases: 17. CDR3 sequence reads: CASSVLGLVGGLDTQYF. CDR3 sequence (DNA): TGTGCCAGCAGCGTGCTAGGACTAGTCGGTGGCTTGGATACGCAGTATTTT.

The gene calls are TRBV2 and TRBJ1-2; no clear D gene. The CDR3 spans 13 residues. Germline V lookup: CDR1 SNHLY, CDR2 FYNNEI. Trimming removed 7 bases at V and 6 bases at J, with 15 bases between. CDR3 region: CASIQGSKDGYTF. CDR3 in DNA: TGTGCCAGCATCCAAGGGAGTAAGGATGGCTACACCTTC.

In this sample, this clone turned up once. This chain uses TRBV7-6 with TRBJ2-5; TRBD1 is a possible D gene (6 bases). V shed 7 bases and J shed 1 base, with 10 bases lying between them. In germline, CDR1 is SGHVS, CDR2 FNYEAQ. The CDR3 loop spans 13 amino acids. In nucleotides, the CDR3 is TGTGCCAGCACCAAGGACAGCCAAGAGACCCAGTACTTC. It translates to CASTKDSQETQYF. The variable domain in full, with the rest retrieved from reference TRBV7-6 and TRBJ2-5, is GAGVSQSPRYKVTKRGQDVALRCDPISGHVSLYWYRQALGQGPEFLTYFNYEAQQDKSGLPNDRFSAERPEGSISTLTIQRTEQRDSAMYRCASTKDSQETQYFGPGTRLLVL.

The chain is built from TRBV18 and TRBJ1-1; 8 positions agree with TRBD1. Germline V gene data show CDR1 as KGHSH and CDR2 as LQKENI. Trimming cost V 3 bases and J 11 bases; bases outside gene matches: 32. The CDR3 is made up of 21 amino acids. In nucleotides, the CDR3 is TGTGCCAGCTCACCGGGGGAAAAGGGGCCCGGACAGGGAAAGTGTGACATGAACGCTTTCTTT. It codes for CASSPGEKGPGQGKCDMNAFF.

The rearrangement uses TRBV4-1 and TRBJ1-2; D gene uncertain. The CDR3 loop spans 16 amino acids. The V gene's germline CDR1 is MGHRA and CDR2 YSYEKL. V was cut by 0 bases and J by 5 bases, with 16 bases left in between. This CDR3 is CASSQDVVQTPYGYTF. The CDR3 DNA reads as TGCGCCAGCAGCCAAGATGTAGTCCAGACTCCTTATGGCTACACCTTC.

V and J are TRBV4-1 and TRBJ2-1; 7 nucleotides agree with TRBD2. The ends lost 0 bases at V and 6 bases at J; junction bases unmatched: 5. CDR1 and CDR2 from the germline V gene are MGHRA and YSYEKL. The length of the CDR3 is 15 residues. The CDR3 loop reads CASSQEGGSGNEQFF. The CDR3 DNA is TGCGCCAGCAGCCAAGAGGGGGGGTCGGGCAATGAGCAGTTCTTC.

The chain combines TRBV4-2 with TRBJ1-3; TRBD1 aligns across 9 bases. The germline CDR1 and CDR2 sequences are LGHNA and YNFKEQ. The CDR3 is 24 amino acids. V lost 2 bases, J lost 0 bases, and 26 bases stayed unmatched. CDR3 nucleotides: TGTGCCAGCAGCCAAAAGACCTCCACAGGGGGCCTCAATATAGGAATAAACTCTGGAAACACCATATATTTT. Its protein is CASSQKTSTGGLNIGINSGNTIYF.

This chain connects TRBV9 to TRBJ2-1; D gene unclear. The CDR3 contains 12 residues. V was cut by 4 bases and J by 4 bases, with 6 bases left in between. Germline CDR1 and CDR2: SGDLS and YYNGEE. CDR3 sequence (DNA): TGTGCCAGCAGCCAGTATTACAATGAGCAGTTCTTC. This encodes CASSQYYNEQFF.

The chain links TRBV27 to TRBJ1-1; 7 nucleotides align to TRBD1. The CDR3 covers 14 residues. Germline CDR1 reads MNHEY; CDR2 reads SMNVEV (reference sequence). The junction had 3 bases not matched to a gene; V was cut back by 3 bases and J by 2 bases. The CDR3 nucleotides are TGTGCCAGCAGTTTGAGGGGGCCAAACACTGAAGCTTTCTTT. Protein product: CASSLRGPNTEAFF.

V is TRBV2 and J is TRBJ2-7; D may be TRBD2 (7 bases). V shed 3 bases and J shed 0 bases, with 18 bases lying between them. The CDR3 extends over 17 amino acids. The germline CDR1 and CDR2 sequences are SNHLY and FYNNEI. CDR3 nucleotides: TGTGCCAGCAGTGAGATTTTGTGGGGGGGGCCCTCCTACGAGCAGTACTTC. Translated, it gives CASSEILWGGPSYEQYF.

The chain recombines TRBV19 with TRBJ2-4, with TRBD2 as a possible D gene (5 bases). CDR3 length: 18 residues. V was clipped by 3 bases and J by 3 bases, with 21 bases between them. The germline gives CDR1 LNHDA, CDR2 SQIVND (reference sequence). CDR3 region: CASSISRPPDGDKNIQYF. As DNA, the CDR3 is TGTGCCAGTAGTATCTCTAGACCTCCCGACGGGGACAAAAACATTCAGTACTTC.

The chain uses TRBV28 and TRBJ1-1; TRBD1 might be the D (6 bases). This CDR3 is built from 14 residues. Germline values: CDR1 MDHEN, CDR2 SYDVKM. Trimming left V 7 bases short and J 3 bases short, with 15 bases between. The CDR3 here is CASNPGGRYTEAFF. In DNA form, the CDR3 reads TGTGCCAGCAATCCGGGGGGGCGGTACACTGAAGCTTTCTTT.

The V gene is TRBV27, the J gene TRBJ2-3; 10 bases match TRBD1. The CDR3 is made up of 19 amino acids. Trimming removed 10 bases from V and 3 bases from J; junction bases left unmatched: 22. Germline V gene lookup returns CDR1 MNHEY and CDR2 SMNVEV (reference sequence). For the CDR3, the DNA is TGTGCCACTACCTCCCTACGGGGGACAGGGGATTTCGGAACAGATACGCAGTATTTT. It codes for CATTSLRGTGDFGTDTQYF.

The chain couples TRBV25-1 to TRBJ2-1, with 10 bases aligning to TRBD1. This CDR3 has 13 amino acids. V trimming: 8 bases; J trimming: 7 bases; junction bases outside the gene matches: 5. The germline V gene has CDR1 MGHDK and CDR2 SYGVNS. As DNA, the CDR3 is TGTGCCAGCGATAGGGGACAGGGGAATGAGCAGTTCTTC. Its protein product is CASDRGQGNEQFF.